The entry below gives a single T cell receptor (beta chain) sequence along with its context. TCR analog templates of synthetic origin were spiked into each PCR. Only in-frame clones appear in the TCRdb table, and some are missing; sequencing was by immunoSEQ multiplex PCR. The table has over 20,000 clones, 65% to 90% seen once. The data originate from a study of PD-L1 blockade in urothelial cancer. Overall study context: In the patient group, most of the 29 were males with bladder-origin urothelial cancer. Median T cell yield per blood sample was about 150,000 cells.

Germline assignment: CDR1 SGHTA and CDR2 FQGNSA. The CDR3 loop spans 18 amino acids. Trimming at V came to 5 bases and at J to 1 base, leaving 8 bases not matched to a gene. The rearrangement joins TRBV7-2 to TRBJ2-3; TRBD2 matches at 14 bases. The sequence derives from a man in his sixties with urothelial cancer. The source material was PBMCs, sampled around atezolizumab (anti-PD-L1) treatment. The chain's CDR3 is CASSLRTSGGRRTDTQYF. The CDR3, as DNA: TGTGCCAGCAGCCTACGGACTAGCGGGGGGCGACGCACAGATACGCAGTATTTT.